The present entry profiles one TCR beta chain with its context. The data were obtained in a study of T cells in narcolepsy. This CDR3 is built from 13 residues. CDR1 and CDR2 (germline): SNHLY, FYNNEI. V lost 6 bases, J lost 15 bases, and 11 bases stayed unmatched. The table came from immunoSEQ multiplex PCR; TCRdb's copy has only in-frame clones and leaves some out. The repertoire includes about 30,000 clones, more than 70% of them detected once, and approximately 1.1% sits in the top ten. The chain recombines TRBV2 with TRBJ1-6, with 7 bases matching TRBD1. This TCR was recovered from a human donor with narcolepsy. Sequencing was carried out using CD45RA- memory CD4+ T cells from PBMCs. The CDR3 spells CASRETGLGHLHF. The CDR3 bases are TGTGCCAGCAGGGAGACAGGGTTGGGGCACCTCCACTTT.